This T cell receptor beta chain was found in a study of blood T cell repertoires in COVID-19. Study-wide background: Whether acute or convalescent, the COVID-19 samples came from the United States, Italy and Spain. T cells, B-cell-depleted T cells, or PBMCs supplied cDNA or gDNA.

Authors' processing steps: For nucleated cells, counts were estimated from reference gene primer amplification. TCRdb's copy holds only in-frame clones and misses some; the assay was immunoSEQ multiplex PCR. The V and J calls and clone size were taken over from that table, and D and trimming were inferred from the DNA. The sample carries around 260,000 clones, approximately 80% recorded once. What was sequenced was peripheral blood. This receptor was taken from a man aged 55 to 70 with acute or convalescent COVID-19.

This chain's CDR3 is CASSLTNSGPQSGGGPYEQYF. Here the CDR3 DNA reads TGTGCCAGCAGTCTCACCAACTCCGGGCCTCAGTCTGGGGGGGGGCCCTACGAGCAGTACTTC. The V gene is TRBV27, the J gene TRBJ2-7; D might be TRBD2 (7 bases). The CDR3 is 21 amino acids. The germline gives CDR1 MNHEY, CDR2 SMNVEV (reference sequence). The V and J ends lost 5 bases and 2 bases respectively, with 34 bases between them.